This T cell receptor (beta chain) was sequenced during a study of OX40 agonist ivuxolimab in advanced cancers. About the study: Ivuxolimab, which patients received intravenously every 2 weeks, was dosed at 0.01 to 10 mg/kg. Among those enrolled, mean age was approximately 60 years (range about 23 to 85) and approximately 83% were male. A partial response was reached by three patients: one with hepatocellular carcinoma and two with cutaneous melanoma.

Some clones are missing from TCRdb's copy, which holds only in-frame ones; the method was immunoSEQ multiplex PCR. The sample has 60,000 to 80,000 clones, approximately 89% seen once. CDR1 and CDR2 (germline): SGHRS, YFSETQ. Between the trimmed V and J ends, which lost 0 bases and 5 bases, there was a span of 8 bases. There are 14 residues in the CDR3. Exclusion of a patient followed from autoimmune disease history or systemic immunosuppression. The receptor was derived from an adult with an advanced solid tumor such as melanoma, head and neck, liver or kidney cancer. The input for sequencing was CD4+ or CD8+ T cells sorted from blood, taken in a trial of the OX40 agonist ivuxolimab. The chain has TRBV5-1 and TRBJ1-4; TRBD1 might be the D (5 bases). The CDR3 bases are TGCGCCAGCAGCTTGGGGGACGGGAATGAAAAACTGTTTTTT. This codes for CASSLGDGNEKLFF.